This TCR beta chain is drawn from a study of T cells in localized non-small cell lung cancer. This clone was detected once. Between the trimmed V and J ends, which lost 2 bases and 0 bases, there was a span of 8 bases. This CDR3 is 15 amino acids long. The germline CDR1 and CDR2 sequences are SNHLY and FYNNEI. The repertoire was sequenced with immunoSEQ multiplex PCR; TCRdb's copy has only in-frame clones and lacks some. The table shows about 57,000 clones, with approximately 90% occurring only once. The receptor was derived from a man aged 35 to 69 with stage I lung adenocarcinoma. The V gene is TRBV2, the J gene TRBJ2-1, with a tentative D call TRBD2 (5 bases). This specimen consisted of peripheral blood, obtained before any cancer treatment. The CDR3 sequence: CASSERGSSYNEQFF. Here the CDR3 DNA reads TGTGCCAGCAGTGAACGGGGAAGCTCCTACAATGAGCAGTTCTTC.